Listed below are T cell receptor beta chains from one sample, sequenced in a study of T cell responses to AZD1222 COVID-19 vaccine. TCRdb keeps only in-frame clones here, not all; method: immunoSEQ multiplex PCR. The sample shows some 120,000 clones, roughly nine tenths of them seen only once. Sequenced here: peripheral blood, sampled on day 0 of AZD1222 vaccination. These receptors all stem from an adult in good health. The CDR3 runs from the conserved cysteine through the conserved F or W. D genes are given only for firm matches. Some rows mark clone size as missing; the rest say once, few, many or name a class of expanded clone.

TRBJ2-3	TRBD2	NA	TRBV7-8	CASSLNTGTSGRRGTQYF	TGTGCCAGCAGCTTAAATACCGGGACTAGCGGAAGACGGGGTACGCAGTATTTT
TRBJ2-2	TRBD2	NA	TRBV2	CASSPGLANTGELFF	TGTGCCAGCAGTCCGGGACTAGCGAACACCGGGGAGCTGTTTTTT
TRBJ1-4	NA	NA	TRBV7-6	CASSLGGGGGEKLFF	TGTGCCAGCAGCTTAGGGGGCGGAGGAGGTGAAAAACTGTTTTTT
TRBJ1-1	NA	few	TRBV7-8	CASSLDLARGEAFF	TGTGCCAGCAGCTTAGATCTAGCGAGGGGTGAAGCTTTCTTT
TRBJ2-1	NA	once	TRBV24-1	CATSDAQVFRQFF	TGTGCCACCAGTGATGCCCAGGTCTTTAGGCAGTTCTTC
TRBJ2-2	TRBD2	NA	TRBV10-2	CASRGTSGTGELFF	TGCGCCAGCAGGGGGACTAGCGGCACCGGGGAGCTGTTTTTT
TRBJ1-5	TRBD1	medium-sized	TRBV2	CASSVRTGDYSNQPQHF	TGTGCCAGCAGTGTTAGGACAGGGGACTATAGCAATCAGCCCCAGCATTTT
TRBJ1-5	NA	NA	TRBV7-2	CASSLATGGGQPQHF	TGTGCCAGCAGCTTAGCGACTGGGGGGGGACAGCCCCAGCATTTT
TRBJ2-7	NA	NA	TRBV12-3/TRBV12-4	CASSLGGEQYF	TGTGCCAGCAGCCTCGGGGGCGAGCAGTACTTC
TRBJ2-3	TRBD2	NA	TRBV19	CASSPNYNRGGSDTQYF	TGTGCCAGTAGTCCAAACTATAACCGCGGGGGATCAGATACGCAGTATTTT
TRBJ1-2	NA	NA	TRBV19	CASSPRTEGYTF	TGTGCCAGTAGCCCCCGGACAGAAGGCTACACCTTC
TRBJ2-5	NA	NA	TRBV7-8	CASSYGTVQETQYF	TGTGCCAGCAGCTACGGGACTGTTCAAGAGACCCAGTACTTC
TRBJ1-2	NA	NA	TRBV25-1	CASSESPDSYGYTF	TGTGCCAGCAGTGAAAGTCCCGACTCCTATGGCTACACCTTC
TRBJ2-1	NA	NA	TRBV7-9	CASSGPYNEQFF	TGTGCCAGCAGCGGACCGTACAATGAGCAGTTCTTC
TRBJ2-3	NA	NA	TRBV5-6	CASSLAEGTQYF	TGTGCCAGCAGCTTGGCGGAGGGTACGCAGTATTTT
TRBJ2-5	NA	NA	TRBV5-3	CARSGGAYQETQYF	TGTGCCAGAAGCGGGGGGGCTTACCAAGAGACCCAGTACTTC
TRBJ2-5	NA	NA	TRBV4-1	CASSQLTSRQETQYF	TGCGCCAGCAGCCAGCTAACTAGCCGCCAAGAGACCCAGTACTTC
TRBJ1-2	TRBD1	NA	TRBV28	CASSPPGGASGYTF	TGTGCCAGCAGTCCTCCAGGGGGCGCGAGTGGCTACACCTTC
TRBJ1-5	NA	NA	TRBV24-1	CATVRPIGNQPQHF	TGTGCCACCGTAAGACCTATTGGCAATCAGCCCCAGCATTTT
TRBJ2-5	NA	NA	TRBV12-3/TRBV12-4	CASSPRARETQYF	TGTGCCAGCAGCCCCAGAGCGCGGGAGACCCAGTACTTC
TRBJ2-1	TRBD2	NA	TRBV5-1	CASSLKLAGSGEQFF	TGCGCCAGCAGCTTGAAACTAGCGGGGAGTGGTGAGCAGTTCTTC
TRBJ2-7	NA	NA	TRBV14	CASSAHYEAYEQYF	TGTGCCAGCAGTGCCCACTACGAGGCCTACGAGCAGTACTTC
TRBJ2-3	NA	few	TRBV6-2/TRBV6-3	CASTPGTSSTDTQYF	TGTGCCAGCACCCCCGGGACATCTAGCACAGATACGCAGTATTTT
TRBJ1-2	NA	few	TRBV6-5	CASSYSPGPGYTF	TGTGCCAGCAGTTACTCGCCAGGGCCTGGCTACACCTTC
TRBJ2-1	TRBD2	few	TRBV5-1	CASSWTSAVNEQFF	TGCGCCAGCAGCTGGACTAGCGCCGTAAATGAGCAGTTCTTC
TRBJ1-1	NA	NA	TRBV2	CASTVEGGTEAFF	TGTGCCAGCACCGTCGAGGGCGGCACTGAAGCTTTCTTT
TRBJ1-1	TRBD1	NA	TRBV7-7	CASSPMGQLNTEAFF	TGTGCCAGCAGCCCAATGGGACAGTTGAACACTGAGGCTTTCTTT
TRBJ1-2	TRBD1	few	TRBV6-4	CASKGAGIGYTF	TGTGCCAGCAAGGGGGCAGGCATTGGCTACACCTTC
TRBJ2-5	NA	NA	TRBV12-3/TRBV12-4	CASSLNYQETQYF	TGTGCCAGCAGTTTAAATTACCAAGAGACCCAGTACTTC
TRBJ1-5	NA	NA	TRBV12-3/TRBV12-4	CASSLAPNQPQHF	TGTGCCAGCAGTTTAGCGCCTAATCAGCCCCAGCATTTT
TRBJ1-2	NA	NA	TRBV29-1	CSVAAGNYGYTF	TGCAGCGTTGCGGCAGGAAACTATGGCTACACCTTC
TRBJ2-7	NA	NA	TRBV11-2	CASSLRQTSYEQYF	TGTGCCAGCAGCTTAAGACAGACCTCCTACGAGCAGTACTTC
TRBJ2-2	TRBD1	NA	TRBV27	CASSLTGGVTGELFF	TGTGCCAGCAGTTTGACAGGGGGAGTCACCGGGGAGCTGTTTTTT
TRBJ2-5	TRBD1	NA	TRBV15	CATSETNRGIRETQYF	TGTGCCACCAGCGAAACCAACAGGGGGATTCGGGAGACCCAGTACTTC
TRBJ1-6	NA	NA	TRBV30	CAWPAERRNSPLHF	TGTGCCTGGCCCGCCGAACGCCGCAATTCACCCCTCCACTTT
TRBJ1-5	NA	NA	TRBV2	CASSEEAHQPQHF	TGTGCCAGCAGCGAAGAAGCCCATCAGCCCCAGCATTTT
TRBJ1-1	NA	NA	TRBV15	CATSRGTGNTEAFF	TGTGCCACCAGCAGGGGGACGGGGAACACTGAAGCTTTCTTT
TRBJ1-2	TRBD1	NA	TRBV6-5	CASSPGGTGGHGYTF	TGTGCCAGCAGTCCCGGGGGGACAGGGGGCCATGGCTACACCTTC
TRBJ1-4	NA	NA	TRBV19	CASSIGLTNEKLFF	TGTGCCAGTAGTATAGGGCTAACTAATGAAAAACTGTTTTTT
TRBJ2-1	NA	NA	TRBV11-1	CASSFWEGGNEQFF	TGTGCCAGCAGCTTTTGGGAGGGGGGTAATGAGCAGTTCTTC
TRBJ1-4	NA	NA	TRBV6-5	CASSYEGGSGEKLFF	TGTGCCAGCAGTTACGAGGGGGGGTCAGGAGAAAAACTGTTTTTT
TRBJ2-4	NA	few	TRBV5-4	CASSLSDGGGAIQYF	TGTGCCAGCAGCTTATCCGACGGCGGGGGCGCCATTCAGTACTTC
TRBJ2-1	NA	NA	TRBV7-2	CASSLGPALPRGGNEQFF	TGTGCCAGCAGCTTGGGTCCGGCACTGCCTAGGGGGGGGAATGAGCAGTTCTTC
TRBJ1-1	NA	NA	TRBV5-4	CASSSSGRGNTEAFF	TGTGCCAGCAGCTCATCGGGTAGGGGGAACACTGAAGCTTTCTTT
TRBJ1-3	NA	NA	TRBV27	CASSLLGSGNTIYF	TGTGCCAGCAGTCTATTGGGGTCTGGAAACACCATATATTTT
TRBJ1-4	TRBD1	once	TRBV5-6	CASSFQGAEEKLFF	TGTGCCAGCAGCTTTCAGGGGGCGGAAGAAAAACTGTTTTTT
TRBJ2-7	TRBD1	NA	TRBV11-2	CASSSQGVPSYEQYF	TGTGCCAGCAGCTCACAGGGGGTACCTTCCTACGAGCAGTACTTC
TRBJ1-2	TRBD1	NA	TRBV19	CASRPGTGDYGYTF	TGTGCCAGTAGGCCCGGGACAGGCGACTATGGCTACACCTTC
TRBJ1-2	NA	NA	TRBV3-1/TRBV3-2	CASSQVTAEIPSNYGYTF	TGTGCCAGCAGCCAAGTCACGGCAGAAATACCGTCTAACTATGGCTACACCTTC
TRBJ2-7	TRBD2	NA	TRBV2	CASRGEGLYEQYF	TGTGCCAGCAGGGGGGAGGGCCTCTACGAGCAGTACTTC
TRBJ1-4	NA	NA	TRBV19	CASSSPVSGSAEKLFF	TGTGCCAGTAGTTCCCCCGTGAGCGGGAGCGCTGAAAAACTGTTTTTT
TRBJ2-2	NA	NA	TRBV15	CATSRYTGELFF	TGTGCCACCAGCAGATACACCGGGGAGCTGTTTTTT
TRBJ2-5	NA	NA	TRBV7-9	CASNFGRGTETQYF	TGTGCCAGCAATTTCGGGCGGGGCACAGAGACCCAGTACTTC
TRBJ1-2	NA	NA	TRBV12-5	CASGTSDGGAILRYTF	TGTGCTAGTGGTACCTCAGATGGGGGCGCGATCCTCCGCTACACCTTC
TRBJ1-3	NA	few	TRBV15	CATSLSGNTIYF	TGTGCCACCAGCCTCTCTGGAAACACCATATATTTT
TRBJ2-5	TRBD1	NA	TRBV5-1	CASSPGQVKETQYF	TGCGCCAGCAGCCCGGGACAGGTGAAAGAGACCCAGTACTTC
TRBJ2-3	NA	NA	TRBV19	CASSSGSTDTQYF	TGTGCCAGTAGTAGCGGTAGCACAGATACGCAGTATTTT